These 10 T cell receptor beta chains came from one sample sequenced in a study of tumor and adjacent non-tumor tissue in lung cancer (dated by TCRdb to 2016 to 2019). RNA was extracted from bulk unsorted tissue and checked for quality with a NanoDrop ND-1000 and an Agilent 2100. The library was built by means of multiplex PCR. Sequencer: Illumina HiSeq 2500. Following protocols modified from ARM-PCR, the researchers constructed TCRbeta libraries through three rounds of nested PCR with primers (Table S4). TCRdb trimmed public reads at Q25 via fastp, called clones via MiXCR and kept in-frame beta chains. Each CDR3 protein appears once, grouped with its most common genes and DNA. Across this sample there are 65,000 to 90,000 distinct CDR3 sequences, with 65% to 90% seen only once. Jointly, the top ten make up about an eighth of the sample. The sample comprised lung tumor tissue. The receptors shown here come from a woman aged 50 to 65 with non-small cell lung cancer.

Turning to this clonotype: Compared with germline, one end of the junction differs, possibly owing to a read error. The chain combines TRBV11-2 with TRBJ1-6; D perhaps matches TRBD1 (6 bases). The CDR3 spans 15 residues. Germline CDR1 reads SGHAT; CDR2 reads FQNNGV. In DNA, the CDR3 is TGTGCCAGCAGTTTATCCGGGACAAATGATTCACCCTTCCACTTT. Translation: CASSLSGTNDSPFHF.

As regards this clonotype: A much larger clonotype is one base distant, so this may be a read error. The chain has TRBV28 and TRBJ2-2; TRBD1 matches at 7 bases. V dropped 7 bases and J dropped 3; count of bases not matched to a gene: 8. Germline values: CDR1 MDHEN, CDR2 SYDVKM. This CDR3 comprises 15 residues. CDR3 region: CASNFPGQYTGELFF. Here the CDR3 DNA reads TGTGCCAGCAATTTCCCGGGACAGTACACCGGGGAGCTGTTTTTT.

As regards this clonotype: Sequence at one end of the junction differs from germline and may be a read error. V and J are TRBV29-1 and TRBJ2-7; D is uncertain. The DNA end lines up better with TRBJ2-1; the J call may be wrong. Germline V gives CDR1 SQVTM, CDR2 ANQGSEA. This CDR3 comprises 14 residues. The CDR3 protein is CSIELPTQNYEQFF. The CDR3 nucleotides are TGCAGCATTGAATTGCCAACACAAAATTACGAGCAGTTCTTC.

As concerns this clonotype: Mismatch with germline at one junction end may stem from a read error. The chain has TRBV12-3 or TRBV12-4 and TRBJ1-4; TRBD1 matches at 7 bases. This CDR3 spans 14 amino acids. CDR3 coding DNA: TGTACCAGTAGAACAGGGGACGCCAATGAAAAACTGTTTTTT. The encoded protein is CTSRTGDANEKLFF.

As for this clonotype: A much larger clone lies one base from this, so it may be a read error. The chain has TRBV20-1 and TRBJ2-3, with 7 bases lining up with TRBD2. This CDR3 is built from 17 residues. Per the germline V gene, CDR1 is DFQATT and CDR2 is SNEGSKA (reference sequence). The CDR3 DNA reads as TGCAGTGCCAGGAGTCTGCGGGAGTCCGGAAGCACAGATACGCACTATTTT. This codes for CSARSLRESGSTDTHYF.

To note about this clonotype: It is likely a read error, because the conserved phenylalanine at the end of the CDR3 is missing. This rearrangement joins TRBV4-1 to TRBJ2-2; 7 bases fit TRBD1. CDR1 MGHRA and CDR2 YSYEKL come from the germline V gene. CDR3 length: 16 residues. CDR3 sequence reads: CAGSPWTGTNTGKLFS. The CDR3, as DNA: TGCGCCGGCAGCCCCTGGACAGGAACGAACACCGGGAAGCTGTTTTCT.

Many counts were recorded for this clonotype. The rearrangement links TRBV6-5 to TRBJ1-6; D gene ambiguous. Germline CDR1 reads MNHEY; CDR2 reads SVGAGI. Trimming took off 0 bases at V and 15 bases at J, with 18 bases between the two ends. CDR3 length: 15 residues. The CDR3 here is CASSYSGPQTLYLHF. The CDR3 nucleotides read TGTGCCAGCAGTTACTCTGGGCCACAAACGCTGTACCTCCACTTT.

CDR3 nucleotides: TGCAGTGCTAGAGATTCGAGCGATAGCACAGATACGCAGTATTTT. Its translation: CSARDSSDSTDTQYF. This chain uses TRBV20-1 with TRBJ2-3; no clear D. Per germline, CDR1 DFQATT and CDR2 SNEGSKA (reference sequence). The V and J ends lost 0 bases and 0 bases respectively, with 10 bases between them. This CDR3 has 15 amino acids.

The chain has TRBV11-2 and TRBJ2-1; 9 bases align to TRBD2. CDR1 and CDR2 from the germline V gene are SGHAT and FQNNGV. Unmatched junction bases numbered 10, after V lost 7 bases and J lost 6 bases. There are 15 residues in the CDR3. The CDR3 DNA is TGTGCCAGCAACCAGGGACTAGCTATGAGCAATGAGCAGTTCTTC. Translated: CASNQGLAMSNEQFF.

Comments on this clonotype: The CDR3 carries no conserved terminal phenylalanine or tryptophan, so it likely arises from a read error. The chain recombines TRBV10-3 with TRBJ2-1; tentative D call: TRBD2 (6 bases). The germline V gene has CDR1 ENHRY and CDR2 SYGVKD. The CDR3 runs 12 residues. Trimming shortened V by 7 bases and J by 9 bases, and 13 bases separated the two germline ends. In nucleotides, the CDR3 is TGTGCCATCAAAGAGACGCGGGGTGAGCAGTTCTTA. Its translation is CAIKETRGEQFL.